The 32 T cell receptor beta chains below all came from one sample that was sequenced in a study of T-cell memory formation after mild COVID-19 (dated by TCRdb to about 2021). The protocol used for the library was 5' RACE. TCRdb names Illumina NovaSeq 6000 as the instrument used. TCRdb took the public reads, trimmed them with fastp at Q25, ran MiXCR for clone calling and kept in-frame beta chains. Entries are consolidated by CDR3 protein sequence, retaining the most common genes and DNA. The sample yields 250,000 to 350,000 distinct CDR3 sequences; more than 13% were counted once. The ten top clones hold around 20% of the sample. The sequencing sample was made of PBMCs or a T cell subset sorted from them (not recorded which). The receptor source for this set is a man in his late teens or twenties who had mild COVID-19 (a few samples of this study predate the infection). The sample titles of this study are shuffled in the database, so cell type and time point are left out; the donor was told from shared clones.

This clonotype was found a few times. One end of the junction is discordant with germline, which a read error may explain. The J gene is TRBJ2-3, the V gene TRBV6-2 or TRBV6-3; 7 bases are a match to TRBD1. In germline, CDR1 is MNHEY, CDR2 SVGEGT. The CDR3 is made up of 16 amino acids. The CDR3 loop is CASSYSKGAGADMQYF. As DNA, the CDR3 is TGTGCCAGCAGTTACTCGAAGGGGGCAGGCGCAGATATGCAGTATTTT.

To note about this clonotype: Given the absence of the conserved phenylalanine or tryptophan at the CDR3 end, a read error is likely. The gene calls are TRBV12-3 or TRBV12-4 and TRBJ2-3; TRBD2 aligns across 7 bases. V was clipped by 8 bases and J by 6 bases; unmatched bases: 11. The CDR3 is 14 amino acids. CDR3 nucleotides: TGTGCCAGCTCACGCCTCGGGGGGACCGATACGCAGTATCTT. It is translated as CASSRLGGTDTQYL.

There are a few counts of this clonotype. The V gene is TRBV29-1, the J gene TRBJ1-2; D may be TRBD1 (5 bases). In germline, CDR1 is SQVTM, CDR2 ANQGSEA. CDR3 length: 11 amino acids. V was clipped by 7 bases and J by 2 bases, with 8 bases between them. CDR3 loop: CSATENYGYTF. The CDR3 bases are TGCAGCGCGACAGAGAACTATGGCTACACCTTC.

This clonotype was observed a few times. This chain links TRBV7-8 with TRBJ2-3; D gene uncertain. V lost 1 base, J lost 2 bases, and 4 bases lay in between. CDR1 is SGHVS and CDR2 is FQNEAQ in the germline V gene. The CDR3 has 13 amino acids. The CDR3 nucleotides are TGTGCCAGCAGCTTAGTATACACAGATACGCAGTATTTT. Amino acids: CASSLVYTDTQYF.

J is TRBJ1-2 and V is TRBV10-3; D gene uncertain. Germline CDR1 reads ENHRY; CDR2 reads SYGVKD. This CDR3 comprises 12 residues. Trimming stripped 4 bases from V and 8 bases from J, with 11 bases between. The CDR3 coding sequence is TGTGCCATCAGTGGAGTTAACGGAGGCTACACCTTC. Encoded protein: CAISGVNGGYTF.

The V gene is TRBV7-2, the J gene TRBJ1-1; D possibly corresponds to TRBD1 (5 bases). The CDR3 spans 16 residues. Per germline, CDR1 SGHTA and CDR2 FQGNSA. V lost 3 bases and J 6 bases, leaving 20 bases between the germline ends. The CDR3 loop is CASSLTFLYPGPEAFF. The CDR3 DNA sequence: TGTGCCAGCAGCTTGACCTTTTTATATCCGGGGCCTGAAGCTTTCTTT.

The CDR3 DNA reads TGCGCCAGCAGCCCCTCCAGGGTTGGGGCCAACGTCCTGACTTTC. This translates into CASSPSRVGANVLTF. The gene calls are TRBV4-1 and TRBJ2-6; D perhaps matches TRBD1 (5 bases). There are 15 residues in the CDR3. Per germline, CDR1 MGHRA and CDR2 YSYEKL. V was shortened by 4 bases and J by 3 bases, with 10 bases between the two germline ends.

The V and J genes are TRBV7-2 and TRBJ2-3, with D possibly matching TRBD1 (6 bases). The germline CDR1 and CDR2 sequences are SGHTA and FQGNSA. The V and J ends lost 3 bases and 2 bases respectively, with 9 bases between them. This CDR3 is 14 amino acids long. Written as DNA, the CDR3 is TGTGCCAGCAGCTTTACAGGGTACACAGATACGCAGTATTTT. Translated: CASSFTGYTDTQYF.

This clonotype was observed a few times. V is TRBV5-1 and J is TRBJ2-3; TRBD1 matches at 11 bases. Germline lookup yields CDR1 SGHRS and CDR2 YFSETQ. This CDR3 is 15 amino acids long. The trim removed 6 bases at V and 4 bases at J, leaving 7 bases unmatched. This chain's CDR3 is CASKPGQGVPDTQYF. DNA of the CDR3: TGCGCCAGCAAACCGGGACAGGGGGTTCCAGATACGCAGTATTTT. Complete variable domain (other parts from reference TRBV5-1 and TRBJ2-3): KAGVTQTPRYLIKTRGQQVTLSCSPISGHRSVSWYQQTPGQGLQFLFEYFSETQRNKGNFPGRFSGRQFSNSRSEMNVSTLELGDSALYLCASKPGQGVPDTQYFGPGTRLTVL.

The chain couples TRBV20-1 to TRBJ2-5, with D perhaps assigned TRBD1 or TRBD2 (6 bases each). The germline V gene encodes CDR1 DFQATT and CDR2 SNEGSKA (reference sequence). The CDR3 sequence is 13 residues long. V lost 6 bases to trimming and J lost 5 bases, with 16 bases between them. CDR3 sequence: CSAGWGAGETQYF. The CDR3 region has the DNA TGCAGTGCAGGGTGGGGGGCAGGCGAGACCCAGTACTTC.

Many counts were recorded for this clonotype. This chain uses TRBV28 with TRBJ2-4; D is uncertain. Germline values: CDR1 MDHEN, CDR2 SYDVKM. The CDR3 contains 16 residues. The V end lost 3 bases, the J end lost 0 bases, and 12 bases lay between the germline ends. The CDR3 is CASSFGSSRAKNIQYF. For the CDR3, the DNA is TGTGCCAGCAGTTTCGGCAGCTCAAGAGCCAAAAACATTCAGTACTTC. The whole variable domain, remainder taken from reference TRBV28 and TRBJ2-4, is DVKVTQSSRYLVKRTGEKVFLECVQDMDHENMFWYRQDPGLGLRLIYFSYDVKMKEKGDIPEGYSVSREKKERFSLILESASTNQTSMYLCASSFGSSRAKNIQYFGAGTRLSVL.

This clonotype was found a few times. This chain joins TRBV12-3 or TRBV12-4 and TRBJ1-6, with D possibly TRBD1 on 5 matching bases. With 7 bases removed from V and 12 bases from J, the gap between germline ends came to 19 bases. This CDR3 has 14 amino acids. CDR3 residues: CASKVGDGFGPLHF. The CDR3 nucleotides are TGTGCCAGCAAGGTGGGGGACGGGTTTGGACCCCTCCACTTT.

The chain has TRBV4-2 and TRBJ2-1; a weak D match, TRBD1 (5 bases). With 0 bases removed from V and 7 bases from J, the gap between germline ends came to 10 bases. The CDR3 covers 14 residues. CDR1 and CDR2 (germline): LGHNA, YNFKEQ. The CDR3 loop reads CASSQEGQANEQFF. Written as DNA, the CDR3 is TGTGCCAGCAGCCAAGAGGGGCAGGCTAATGAGCAGTTCTTC.

The chain is built from TRBV7-9 and TRBJ2-2, with 11 nucleotides matching TRBD2. Trimming cost V 5 bases and J 0 bases; bases outside gene matches: 2. The CDR3 consists of 16 residues. The germline V gene encodes CDR1 SEHNR and CDR2 FQNEAQ (reference sequence). Written as DNA, the CDR3 is TGTGCCAGCAGCGCTAGCGGGGGGCCGAACACCGGGGAGCTGTTTTTT. Translated, it gives CASSASGGPNTGELFF.

This clonotype turned up a few times. The V gene is TRBV28, the J gene TRBJ2-1; no clear D. Trimming cost V 5 bases and J 5 bases, with 13 bases left between them. In germline, CDR1 is MDHEN, CDR2 SYDVKM. This CDR3 is built from 14 residues. The CDR3 loop reads CASSTTSQNNEQFF. CDR3 nucleotide sequence: TGTGCCAGCAGTACGACCAGCCAAAACAATGAGCAGTTCTTC.

This sequence joins TRBV12-3 or TRBV12-4 and TRBJ2-2, with 7 bases aligning to TRBD1. The CDR3 has 15 amino acids. With V trimmed by 3 bases and J by 5 bases, 6 bases remained unmatched. CDR3 DNA sequence: TGTGCCAGCAGTTTGAGTACAGGGGCGACCGGGGAGCTGTTTTTT. Amino acids: CASSLSTGATGELFF.

This chain connects TRBV7-2 to TRBJ1-6, with a possible D match to TRBD1 (5 bases). V lost 4 bases and J 8 bases, leaving 12 bases between the germline ends. Germline V gene sequence: CDR1 SGHTA, CDR2 FQGNSA. The CDR3 has 14 amino acids. The CDR3 loop reads CASSSTGTDSPLHF. CDR3 DNA: TGTGCCAGCAGCTCAACCGGGACGGATTCACCCCTCCACTTT. The complete variable domain, with remaining parts taken from reference TRBV7-2 and TRBJ1-6, reads GAGVSQSPSNKVTEKGKDVELRCDPISGHTALYWYRQSLGQGLEFLIYFQGNSAPDKSGLPSDRFSAERTGGSVSTLTIQRTQQEDSAVYLCASSSTGTDSPLHFGNGTRLTVT.

The sample holds a few counts of this clonotype. The CDR3 sequence is CASSHVDRDAAEAFF. CDR3 nucleotides: TGCGCCAGCAGCCACGTCGACAGGGATGCCGCTGAAGCTTTCTTT. This chain connects TRBV4-1 to TRBJ1-1, with 7 bases aligning to TRBD1. Germline V CDR1 and CDR2: MGHRA, YSYEKL. J was trimmed by 6 bases and V by 3 bases; bases with no gene match: 10. There are 15 residues in the CDR3.

This clonotype was found a few times. The chain is built from TRBV7-3 and TRBJ2-6; D gene uncertain. The V end lost 5 bases, the J end lost 1 base, and 12 bases lay between the germline ends. The CDR3 contains 16 residues. From germline, CDR1 is SGHTA and CDR2 FQGTGA. CDR3 DNA: TGTGCCAGCAGCCTCGTACTCGGATCTGGGGCCAACGTCCTGACTTTC. Its translation: CASSLVLGSGANVLTF.

The rearrangement links TRBV6-2 or TRBV6-3 to TRBJ1-2, with D possibly matching TRBD1 (6 bases). In germline, CDR1 is MNHEY, CDR2 SVGEGT. The CDR3 covers 13 residues. V lost 5 bases and J 5 bases, leaving 12 bases between the germline ends. CDR3 region: CASSQGGPYGYTF. In DNA form, the CDR3 reads TGTGCCAGCAGTCAAGGGGGACCATATGGCTACACCTTC.

Points on this clonotype: This is likely a read error, given that the CDR3 carries no conserved phenylalanine or tryptophan at its end. The chain recombines TRBV7-2 with TRBJ2-5; no reliable D call. Between the trimmed V and J ends, which lost 3 bases and 5 bases, there was a span of 16 bases. Germline V CDR1 and CDR2: SGHTA, FQGNSA. This CDR3 spans 15 amino acids. The CDR3 here is CASSFGGGTFETQYY. The CDR3 bases are TGTGCCAGCAGCTTCGGCGGTGGTACATTTGAGACCCAGTACTAC.

The V gene is TRBV12-3 or TRBV12-4, the J gene TRBJ2-7; no clear D. Trimming took off 5 bases at V and 3 bases at J, with 8 bases between the two ends. The CDR3 is 12 amino acids. This chain's CDR3 is CASSTRGYEQYF. The CDR3 DNA reads as TGTGCCAGCAGTACCCGAGGCTACGAGCAGTACTTC.

This clonotype was seen more than once but under ten times. This chain connects TRBV4-1 to TRBJ1-2, with a tentative D call TRBD1 (5 bases). Germline CDR1 MGHRA, CDR2 YSYEKL. CDR3 length: 14 residues. V was pared by 2 bases and J by 2 bases, with 9 bases between. The CDR3 here is CASSQSRENYGYTF. The CDR3 DNA reads as TGCGCCAGCAGCCAATCCAGGGAGAACTATGGCTACACCTTC.

This clonotype was found a few times. The rearrangement joins TRBV20-1 to TRBJ1-1; D is unresolved. Deletions cut 3 bases from V and 0 bases from J, with 11 bases between. This CDR3 spans 14 amino acids. The germline CDR1 and CDR2 sequences are DFQATT and SNEGSKA (reference sequence). CDR3 DNA: TGCAGTGCTAGGGATATGGGCTTGAACACTGAAGCTTTCTTT. Residues: CSARDMGLNTEAFF.

CDR3 in amino acids: CASSLRLAGTYNEQFF. CDR3 nucleotides: TGTGCCAGCAGCTTACGACTAGCGGGGACCTACAATGAGCAGTTCTTC. The genes are TRBV7-9 and TRBJ2-1, with 11 bases aligning to TRBD2. The CDR3 sequence is 16 residues long. The ends lost 2 bases at V and 2 bases at J; junction bases unmatched: 2. In germline, CDR1 is SEHNR, CDR2 FQNEAQ (reference sequence).

CDR3 protein: CASRGVGTGRDEQYV. CDR3 DNA: TGTGCCAGCAGGGGCGTGGGGACAGGGAGGGACGAGCAGTACGTC. The chain is built from TRBV2 and TRBJ2-7; TRBD1 aligns across 9 bases. With 6 bases clipped from V and 5 bases from J, the junction kept 11 bases outside the gene matches. The V gene's germline CDR1 is SNHLY and CDR2 FYNNEI. This CDR3 comprises 15 residues.

The chain joins TRBV10-3 to TRBJ1-2; D gene ambiguous. This CDR3 spans 13 amino acids. Trimming removed 8 bases from V and 2 bases from J, with 12 bases in between. The germline V gene encodes CDR1 ENHRY and CDR2 SYGVKD. The DNA for the CDR3 is TGTGCCATCTATACGGGAACGAACTATGGCTACACCTTC. This encodes CAIYTGTNYGYTF.

Only a few counts were recorded for this clonotype. This chain joins TRBV5-5 and TRBJ2-1; D remains unclear. V lost 3 bases and J lost 4, with 17 bases in between. The CDR3 runs 16 residues. Per germline, CDR1 SGHKS and CDR2 YYEKEE (reference sequence). CDR3 loop: CASSSSPGLRYNEQFF. The DNA for the CDR3 is TGTGCCAGCAGCTCCTCCCCAGGTCTAAGATACAATGAGCAGTTCTTC.

This clonotype was detected a few times. The chain's CDR3 is CASSLALASTDTQYF. The CDR3 DNA sequence: TGTGCCAGCTCACTTGCACTAGCGAGTACAGATACGCAGTATTTT. The genes are TRBV18 and TRBJ2-3; 7 bases agree with TRBD2. From germline, CDR1 is KGHSH and CDR2 LQKENI. The CDR3 is made up of 15 amino acids. The ends lost 4 bases at V and 3 bases at J; junction bases unmatched: 7.

The chain carries TRBV7-6 and TRBJ1-5; 9 nucleotides line up with TRBD1. CDR1 and CDR2 from the germline V gene are SGHVS and FNYEAQ. The CDR3 runs 19 residues. With V trimmed by 0 bases and J by 0 bases, 9 bases remained unmatched. The CDR3 is CASSLAPGQGGSSNQPQHF. The CDR3 region has the DNA TGTGCCAGCAGCTTAGCGCCGGGACAGGGAGGCTCTAGCAATCAGCCCCAGCATTTT. The entire variable domain, with the rest obtained from reference TRBV7-6 and TRBJ1-5, is as follows: GAGVSQSPRYKVTKRGQDVALRCDPISGHVSLYWYRQALGQGPEFLTYFNYEAQQDKSGLPNDRFSAERPEGSISTLTIQRTEQRDSAMYRCASSLAPGQGGSSNQPQHFGDGTRLSIL.

This chain links TRBV24-1 with TRBJ2-3; D gene unclear. Trimming took off 6 bases at V and 1 base at J, with 16 bases between the two ends. This CDR3 region has 16 residues. Germline values: CDR1 KGHDR, CDR2 SFDVKD. CDR3 coding DNA: TGTGCCACCAGTAACAGCCTTACAACCCGCACAGATACGCAGTATTTT. It specifies CATSNSLTTRTDTQYF.

The table lists this clonotype with a few counts. This chain links TRBV7-2 with TRBJ1-6; D not resolved. This CDR3 spans 11 amino acids. Germline CDR1 SGHTA, CDR2 FQGNSA. Trimming stripped 0 bases from V and 10 bases from J, with 1 base between. CDR3 in DNA: TGTGCCAGCAGCTTAGCCTCACCCCTCCACTTT. This sequence encodes CASSLASPLHF.